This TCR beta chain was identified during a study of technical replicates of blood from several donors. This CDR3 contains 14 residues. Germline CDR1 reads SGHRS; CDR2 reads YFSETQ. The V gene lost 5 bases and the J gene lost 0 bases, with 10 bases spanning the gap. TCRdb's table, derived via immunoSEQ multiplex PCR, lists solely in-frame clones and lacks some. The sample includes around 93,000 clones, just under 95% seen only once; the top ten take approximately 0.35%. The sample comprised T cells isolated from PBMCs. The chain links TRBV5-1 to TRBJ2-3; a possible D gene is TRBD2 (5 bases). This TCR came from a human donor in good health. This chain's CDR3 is CASRGGLSTDTQYF. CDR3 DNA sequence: TGCGCCAGCAGGGGCGGACTGAGCACAGATACGCAGTATTTT.